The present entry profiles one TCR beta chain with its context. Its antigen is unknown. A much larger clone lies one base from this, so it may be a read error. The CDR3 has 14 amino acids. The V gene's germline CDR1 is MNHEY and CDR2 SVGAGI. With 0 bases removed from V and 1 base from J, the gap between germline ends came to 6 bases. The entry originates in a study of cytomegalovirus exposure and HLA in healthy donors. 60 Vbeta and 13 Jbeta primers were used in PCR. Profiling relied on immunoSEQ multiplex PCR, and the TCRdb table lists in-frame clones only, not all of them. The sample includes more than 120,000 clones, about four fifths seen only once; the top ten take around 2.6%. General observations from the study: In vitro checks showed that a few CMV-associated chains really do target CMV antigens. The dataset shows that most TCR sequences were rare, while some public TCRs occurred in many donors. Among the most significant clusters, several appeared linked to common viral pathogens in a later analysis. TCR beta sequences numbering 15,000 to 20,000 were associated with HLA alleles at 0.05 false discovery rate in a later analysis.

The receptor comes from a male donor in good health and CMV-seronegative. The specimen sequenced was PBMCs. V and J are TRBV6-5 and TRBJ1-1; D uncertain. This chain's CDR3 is CASSYSEGNTEAFF. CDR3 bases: TGTGCCAGCAGTTACTCGGAGGGGAACACTGAAGCTTTCTTT.